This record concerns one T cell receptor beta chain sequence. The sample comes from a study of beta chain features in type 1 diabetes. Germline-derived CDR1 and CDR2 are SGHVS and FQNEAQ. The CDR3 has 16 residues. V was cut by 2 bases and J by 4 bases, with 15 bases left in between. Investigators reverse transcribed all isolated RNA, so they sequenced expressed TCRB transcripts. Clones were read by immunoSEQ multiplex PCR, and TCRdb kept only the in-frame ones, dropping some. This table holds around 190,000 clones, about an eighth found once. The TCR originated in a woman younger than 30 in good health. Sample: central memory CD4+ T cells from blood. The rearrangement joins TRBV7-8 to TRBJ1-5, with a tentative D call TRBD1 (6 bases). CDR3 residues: CASSLLPGGLNQPQHF. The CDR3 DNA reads TGTGCCAGCAGCTTACTTCCGGGGGGGCTGAATCAGCCCCAGCATTTT.